The next 13 T cell receptor beta chains were all read from a single sample in a study of OX40 agonist ivuxolimab in advanced cancers. Profiled with immunoSEQ multiplex PCR; TCRdb holds only in-frame clones, not every one. The repertoire holds around 58,000 clones, with 65% to 85% as singletons. Material: CD4+ or CD8+ T cells sorted from blood, obtained in a trial of the OX40 agonist ivuxolimab. These TCRs come from an adult with an advanced solid tumor such as melanoma, head and neck, liver or kidney cancer.

The rearrangement uses TRBV6-6 and TRBJ2-2; 9 bases agree with TRBD2. The CDR3 loop spans 16 amino acids. The V gene end was trimmed by 7 bases and the J gene end by 3 bases; junction bases not matched to a gene: 9. Germline V gene sequence: CDR1 MNHNY, CDR2 SVGAGI (reference sequence). CDR3 sequence reads: CASIYGGGGDTGELFF. DNA for the CDR3: TGTGCCAGCATCTACGGCGGGGGGGGCGACACCGGGGAGCTGTTTTTT.

The V call is TRBV7-2, the J call TRBJ2-1; TRBD2 aligns across 13 bases. From germline, CDR1 is SGHTA and CDR2 FQGNSA. The trim removed 5 bases at V and 13 bases at J, leaving 11 bases unmatched. CDR3 length: 15 amino acids. The CDR3 is CASSQRTGTSGKQFF. Here the CDR3 DNA reads TGTGCCAGCAGCCAACGAACCGGGACTAGCGGGAAACAGTTCTTC.

The chain employs TRBV2 and TRBJ2-7; D remains unclear. CDR1 and CDR2 from the germline V gene are SNHLY and FYNNEI. Trimming left V 2 bases short and J 3 bases short, with 11 bases between. The CDR3 consists of 14 residues. The CDR3 DNA reads as TGTGCCAGCAGTGAAATCTTGGCCAGCTACGAGCAGTACTTC. Amino acids: CASSEILASYEQYF.

This clone was counted only a few times. This sequence joins TRBV4-1 and TRBJ2-1; no reliable D call. Trimming stripped 1 base from V and 9 bases from J, with 10 bases between. The CDR3 loop spans 13 amino acids. Germline V CDR1 and CDR2: MGHRA, YSYEKL. Written as DNA, the CDR3 is TGCGCCAGCAGCCAAGGGGTGTTAAGTGAGCAGTTCTTC. Residues: CASSQGVLSEQFF.

In DNA form, the CDR3 reads TGTGCCAGCAGCACGGAGAACAGGAACACCGGGGAGCTGTTTTTT. Translation gives CASSTENRNTGELFF. The rearrangement uses TRBV7-2 and TRBJ2-2; D gene unclear. V dropped 5 bases and J dropped 1 base, with 11 bases sitting between them. This CDR3 region has 15 residues. Germline-derived CDR1 and CDR2 are SGHTA and FQGNSA.

The rearrangement joins TRBV19 to TRBJ1-1, with 7 bases that match TRBD1. This CDR3 has 15 residues. Germline V gives CDR1 LNHDA, CDR2 SQIVND (reference sequence). The ends lost 5 bases at V and 1 base at J; junction bases unmatched: 7. CDR3 sequence (DNA): TGTGCCAGTAGTCCCAGGGGGTTAGGGAACACTGAAGCTTTCTTT. Translated: CASSPRGLGNTEAFF.

This rearrangement joins TRBV30 to TRBJ1-4; 7 bases are shared with TRBD1. This CDR3 region has 15 residues. CDR1 and CDR2 (germline): GTSNPN, SVGIG (reference sequence). Unmatched junction bases numbered 7, after V lost 1 base and J lost 5 bases. CDR3 sequence reads: CAWSDGTASNEKLFF. CDR3 nucleotide sequence: TGTGCCTGGAGTGACGGGACAGCTTCAAATGAAAAACTGTTTTTT. Full variable domain (rest looked up from reference TRBV30 and TRBJ1-4): SQTIHQWPATLVQPVGSPLSLECTVEGTSNPNLYWYRQAAGRGLQLLFYSVGIGQISSEVPQNLSASRPQDRQFILSSKKLLLSDSGFYLCAWSDGTASNEKLFFGSGTQLSVL.

The CDR3: CASSIGGVAGELFF. In DNA form, the CDR3 reads TGTGCCAGTAGTATAGGGGGAGTCGCAGGGGAGCTGTTTTTT. The chain combines TRBV19 with TRBJ2-2; possibly TRBD2 for D (5 bases). In germline, CDR1 is LNHDA, CDR2 SQIVND (reference sequence). V shed 1 base and J shed 8 bases, with 11 bases lying between them. The CDR3 has 14 residues. Based on the CDR3 plus reference TRBV19 and TRBJ2-2, the full variable domain is DGGITQSPKYLFRKEGQNVTLSCEQNLNHDAMYWYRQDPGQGLRLIYYSQIVNDFQKGDIAEGYSVSREKKESFPLTVTSAQKNPTAFYLCASSIGGVAGELFFGEGSRLTVL.

The DNA for the CDR3 is TGTGCCAGCAGTCCGACAGCAGAGCACGGCTACACCTTC. It translates to CASSPTAEHGYTF. This chain uses TRBV6-6 with TRBJ1-2; possibly TRBD1 for D (5 bases). Germline CDR1 is MNHNY and CDR2 is SVGAGI (reference sequence). CDR3 length equals 13 residues. V shed 5 bases and J shed 8 bases, with 15 bases lying between them.

This chain links TRBV27 with TRBJ2-3; 8 bases line up with TRBD2. CDR3 size: 15 residues. Germline loops: CDR1 MNHEY, CDR2 SMNVEV (reference sequence). Trimming cost V 6 bases and J 4 bases; bases outside gene matches: 9. This CDR3 reads CASSEREPSSDTQYF. CDR3 bases: TGTGCCAGCAGCGAGCGGGAGCCCTCGTCAGATACGCAGTATTTT.

The rearrangement joins TRBV19 to TRBJ1-2; D possibly corresponds to TRBD1 (6 bases). The CDR3 runs to 13 residues. Germline V gene sequence: CDR1 LNHDA, CDR2 SQIVND (reference sequence). Trimming pared 6 bases from V and 2 bases from J, leaving 10 bases between. The CDR3 sequence is CASSPGHNYGYTF. CDR3 DNA: TGTGCCAGTAGCCCGGGACACAACTATGGCTACACCTTC.

This sequence joins TRBV6-6 and TRBJ1-2; D is uncertain. Germline V gives CDR1 MNHNY, CDR2 SVGAGI (reference sequence). V was trimmed by 0 bases and J by 6 bases, leaving 8 bases between them. The CDR3 runs 13 residues. The chain's CDR3 is CASSYSVNDGYTF. The CDR3 DNA is TGTGCCAGCAGTTACTCGGTGAATGATGGCTACACCTTC.

The chain has TRBV7-2 and TRBJ2-7; D gene uncertain. From germline, CDR1 is SGHTA and CDR2 FQGNSA. V gave up 2 bases and J gave up 0 bases, with 8 bases separating them. This CDR3 has 14 residues. The CDR3 DNA sequence: TGTGCCAGCAGCTTATCGGCCAGCTCCTACGAGCAGTACTTC. Its protein is CASSLSASSYEQYF.